This record looks at one T cell receptor (beta chain) sequence and its context. These data originate in a study of blood T cell repertoires in COVID-19. CDR1 and CDR2 (germline): KGHDR, SFDVKD. The CDR3 is 14 residues long. Losses at the gene ends were 7 bases for V and 5 bases for J; bases not matched to a gene: 6. Sequencing used immunoSEQ multiplex PCR; TCRdb keeps in-frame clones, though not all of them. The sample lists a few hundred thousand clones; roughly 85% were seen once. The chain recombines TRBV24-1 with TRBJ2-1; 8 nucleotides agree with TRBD2. The sample was peripheral blood. The source is a woman younger than 35 with acute or convalescent COVID-19. CDR3 amino acids: CATSRHGGDNEQFF. The CDR3, as DNA: TGTGCCACCAGCCGGCACGGGGGGGACAATGAGCAGTTCTTC.